These T cell receptor beta chains were read from a single sample in a study of cytomegalovirus exposure and HLA in healthy donors. Clones were sequenced by immunoSEQ multiplex PCR, and TCRdb holds only the in-frame ones, with some missing. The table lists 120,000 or so clones, roughly three fifths of them singletons. Material for sequencing was PBMCs. The receptors here all came from a woman between 40 and 55 years old in good health and CMV-seropositive. Each CDR3 is given with its conserved first and last residue.

V: TRBV5-4
CDR3: CASSLKGADGYTF

V: TRBV6-6
CDR3: CASSPSSGANVLTF

V: TRBV7-8
CDR3: CASSLRGSGANVLTF

V: TRBV5-1
CDR3: CASSPREASGPYNEQFF

V: TRBV5-1
CDR3: CASSFNGQGELTGEKLFF

V: TRBV5-5
CDR3: CASSPRADRLNQPQHF

V: TRBV9
CDR3: CASSVEGADSPLHF

V: TRBV6-1
CDR3: CASSDRGFQGTEAFF

V: TRBV11-2
CDR3: CASSLVIETGELFF

V: TRBV2
CDR3: CASSRVGGNSNQPQHF

V: TRBV7-9
CDR3: CASSIDRGGQYF

V: TRBV7-6
CDR3: CASSLGGSGEKYF

V: TRBV7-9
CDR3: CSSSDPGQGVTEAFF

V: TRBV13
CDR3: CASSPPQSEETQYF

V: TRBV6-6
CDR3: CASRKGTGEGYTF

V: TRBV7-9
CDR3: CASSKGQDATYEQYF

V: TRBV10-3
CDR3: CAISEEQGAGELFF

V: TRBV6-5
CDR3: CASSYGPVTHDTQYF

V: TRBV5-1
CDR3: CASSFGGSSYNEQFF

V: TRBV14
CDR3: CASSQATGYEQYF

V: TRBV6-5
CDR3: CASSRGQGAIGGYTF

V: TRBV9
CDR3: CASSVTGGGNSPLHF

V: TRBV28
CDR3: CASSRTGGAETQYF